The clone carrying this T cell receptor (beta chain) appeared a single time. Germline values: CDR1 SNHLY, CDR2 FYNNEI. Between the trimmed V and J ends, which lost 7 bases and 4 bases, there was a span of 13 bases. The CDR3 extends over 13 amino acids. This sample stems from a study of blood T cell repertoires in COVID-19. Clones were sequenced by immunoSEQ multiplex PCR, and TCRdb holds only the in-frame ones, with some missing. Of about 170,000 clones listed, approximately 83% are singletons. Material for sequencing was peripheral blood. This TCR came from a man between 65 and 80 years old with active or convalescent COVID-19. This chain connects TRBV2 to TRBJ1-2; TRBD1 might be the D (5 bases). The CDR3 region is CASTGNGGYGYTF. The CDR3 bases are TGTGCCAGCACAGGGAACGGGGGCTATGGCTACACCTTC.